This TCR beta chain was recovered during a study of beta chain features in type 1 diabetes. General study results and limits: Type 1 diabetes patients had TCRB CDR3s that were shorter (moderately but significantly so) in all four CD4+ subsets.

On this clone: What it binds is not known.

Every isolated RNA sample was fully reverse transcribed, so sequencing captured expressed TCRB transcripts. Only in-frame clones appear in the TCRdb table, and some are missing; sequencing was by immunoSEQ multiplex PCR. The sample lists tens of thousands of clones, around 40% occurring once. Populations obtained by sorting all exceeded 95% purity. Germline-derived CDR1 and CDR2 are GTSNPN and SVGIG (reference sequence). The CDR3 is 16 residues long. The J segment lost 1 base and the V segment lost 4 bases, leaving 5 bases of the junction unmatched. Source material: stem cell memory CD4+ T cells from blood. V gene TRBV30 combines with J gene TRBJ2-3; 13 bases match TRBD2. The clonotype was recovered from a man aged 30-40 years with type 1 diabetes. CDR3 nucleotides: TGTGCCTGGACTCCTGGACTAGCGGGGGGCACAGATACGCAGTATTTT. Its protein is CAWTPGLAGGTDTQYF.